One and the same sample provided the 32 T cell receptor beta chains below, sequenced in a study of blood T cell repertoires in COVID-19. Using immunoSEQ multiplex PCR, the repertoire was profiled, and TCRdb retains in-frame clones only, with some absent. The sample consists of about 67,000 clones, 80% to 90% of them appearing once. Sample: peripheral blood. These receptor sequences come from a man between 45 and 60 years old with active COVID-19.

The CDR3 reads CASSFSRQETQYF. DNA of the CDR3: TGTGCCAGCAGTTTCTCTAGACAAGAGACCCAGTACTTC. The chain couples TRBV27 to TRBJ2-5; D gene unclear. Trimming stripped 3 bases from V and 2 bases from J, with 7 bases between. This CDR3 comprises 13 residues. The germline V gene has CDR1 MNHEY and CDR2 SMNVEV (reference sequence).

This sequence joins TRBV5-1 and TRBJ2-1; 16 nucleotides agree with TRBD2. The CDR3 is 15 residues long. V shed 4 bases, J shed 10 bases, and the junction held 5 bases outside the gene matches. Germline CDR1 is SGHRS and CDR2 is YFSETQ. CDR3 sequence: CASSPGTSGGVEQFF. The CDR3, as DNA: TGCGCCAGCAGCCCCGGGACTAGCGGGGGGGTGGAGCAGTTCTTC.

The CDR3 DNA is TGTGCCACCAGCAGAGACCCAGGGAGGGGCTACGAGCAGTACTTC. Residues: CATSRDPGRGYEQYF. The chain combines TRBV15 with TRBJ2-7; 7 bases are shared with TRBD2. The V gene's germline CDR1 is LNHNV and CDR2 YYDKDF (reference sequence). The CDR3 loop spans 15 amino acids. V shed 0 bases and J 3 bases; nucleotides not matched to a gene: 5.

The V and J genes are TRBV13 and TRBJ1-1; 8 bases are shared with TRBD1. The ends lost 5 bases at V and 4 bases at J; junction bases unmatched: 3. Germline CDR1 reads PRHDT; CDR2 reads FYEKMQ (reference sequence). This CDR3 is built from 13 residues. The CDR3 DNA reads as TGTGCCAGCAGCCGGACAGGGTCCACTGAAGCTTTCTTT. Translated, it gives CASSRTGSTEAFF.

The rearrangement joins TRBV5-1 to TRBJ2-5, with D perhaps matching TRBD1 (5 bases). The ends were cut back, 5 bases at V and 0 bases at J, with 8 bases in the middle. CDR3 length equals 13 residues. Germline V gives CDR1 SGHRS, CDR2 YFSETQ. The DNA for the CDR3 is TGCGCCAGCAGAAGACAGAACCAAGAGACCCAGTACTTC. As protein: CASRRQNQETQYF. Complete variable domain (other parts from reference TRBV5-1 and TRBJ2-5): KAGVTQTPRYLIKTRGQQVTLSCSPISGHRSVSWYQQTPGQGLQFLFEYFSETQRNKGNFPGRFSGRQFSNSRSEMNVSTLELGDSALYLCASRRQNQETQYFGPGTRLLVL.

This clone occurred once. The rearrangement joins TRBV5-1 to TRBJ2-3; 9 bases line up with TRBD1. The CDR3 is 17 amino acids. V lost 0 bases and J lost 5; bases outside the gene matches: 10. Germline CDR1 and CDR2: SGHRS and YFSETQ. In nucleotides, the CDR3 is TGCGCCAGCAGCTTGGCGTCACAGGGGGCCCCCGGAGATACGCAGTATTTT. The encoded protein is CASSLASQGAPGDTQYF.

V is TRBV7-8 and J is TRBJ1-1; D unresolved. This CDR3 region has 15 residues. Deletions cut 5 bases from V and 1 base from J, with 14 bases between. The germline V gene has CDR1 SGHVS and CDR2 FQNEAQ. The CDR3 DNA sequence: TGTGCCAGCAGCCCCAAAGCCGGTTGGAACACTGAAGCTTTCTTT. Amino acid sequence: CASSPKAGWNTEAFF.

In DNA form, the CDR3 reads TGTGCCAGCAGTTCGCGGATCGCGAACACCGGGGAGCTGTTTTTT. Protein sequence: CASSSRIANTGELFF. The chain carries TRBV6-5 and TRBJ2-2; D gene uncertain. This CDR3 comprises 15 residues. V lost 4 bases, J lost 0 bases, and 9 bases lay in between. The germline V gene encodes CDR1 MNHEY and CDR2 SVGAGI.

The rearrangement joins TRBV7-6 to TRBJ2-2, with D perhaps TRBD2 (5 bases). V was pared by 5 bases and J by 3 bases, with 10 bases between. This CDR3 region has 14 residues. Germline V gene lookup returns CDR1 SGHVS and CDR2 FNYEAQ. CDR3 coding DNA: TGTGCCAGCAGCCAGGACTCGTACACCGGGGAGCTGTTTTTT. Amino acids: CASSQDSYTGELFF.

The chain employs TRBV24-1 and TRBJ2-1, with 14 positions matching TRBD2. From germline, CDR1 is KGHDR and CDR2 SFDVKD. Trimming cost V 5 bases and J 11 bases; bases outside gene matches: 10. CDR3 size: 16 residues. Written as DNA, the CDR3 is TGTGCCACCAGTGCCCCGACTAGCGGGGGGGGGCGGAAGCAGTTCTTC. Protein sequence: CATSAPTSGGGRKQFF.

A single count supports this clone. This chain's CDR3 is CASSVGTSGPALQFF. The CDR3 DNA sequence: TGTGCCAGCAGCGTCGGGACTAGCGGCCCAGCGTTGCAGTTCTTC. V gene TRBV11-2 combines with J gene TRBJ2-1; 11 positions match TRBD2. The CDR3 sequence is 15 residues long. V lost 5 bases, J lost 12 bases, and 12 bases stayed unmatched. Per germline, CDR1 SGHAT and CDR2 FQNNGV.

This clone was seen more than once but under ten times. The chain combines TRBV6-6 with TRBJ1-2; no reliable D call. This CDR3 spans 15 amino acids. Trimming took off 7 bases at V and 1 base at J, with 16 bases between the two ends. Per germline, CDR1 MNHNY and CDR2 SVGAGI (reference sequence). CDR3 coding DNA: TGTGCCAGCACCGATGACGCGGGGAATAACTATGGCTACACCTTC. It encodes CASTDDAGNNYGYTF.

The chain links TRBV19 to TRBJ2-7, with 9 positions matching TRBD2. From germline, CDR1 is LNHDA and CDR2 SQIVND (reference sequence). The junction had 12 bases not matched to a gene; V was cut back by 6 bases and J by 6 bases. CDR3 length: 15 residues. The DNA for the CDR3 is TGTGCCAGTAGCCTGGGGCGCGGGAGGGCGTCCGAGCAGTACTTC. This gives the protein CASSLGRGRASEQYF.

The rearrangement links TRBV3-1 (or the pseudogene TRBV3-2) to TRBJ2-1, with 10 bases matching TRBD2. The germline V gene encodes CDR1 LGHDT and CDR2 YNNKEL (reference sequence). CDR3 length equals 15 residues. J lost 5 bases, V lost 4 bases, and 5 bases had no gene match. CDR3 region: CASSPSGRVNNEQFF. CDR3 nucleotide sequence: TGTGCCAGCAGCCCCAGCGGGAGGGTCAACAATGAGCAGTTCTTC.

This clone is termed medium-sized. V usage is TRBV6-1 and J usage is TRBJ1-3; D not certain. The CDR3 sequence is 18 residues long. Trimming took 0 bases from V and 0 from J, leaving 15 bases between them. Germline V gene data show CDR1 as MNHNS and CDR2 as SASEGT. The CDR3 bases are TGTGCCAGCAGTGAAGCACTTTTGGGGAGCGCCTCTGGAAACACCATATATTTT. Translating it yields CASSEALLGSASGNTIYF.

This chain uses TRBV6-5 with TRBJ1-5; 7 bases line up with TRBD1. Germline-derived CDR1 and CDR2 are MNHEY and SVGAGI. The CDR3 covers 15 residues. The V segment lost 5 bases and the J segment 6 bases; nucleotides outside the gene matches: 10. The CDR3, as DNA: TGTGCCAGCAGTCCTTCAGGGGGGTTCAGTCAGCCCCAGCATTTT. Translating it yields CASSPSGGFSQPQHF.

The rearrangement uses TRBV5-4 and TRBJ1-1; tentatively, D is TRBD1 (5 bases). CDR3 length: 16 amino acids. Trimming took off 4 bases at V and 4 bases at J, with 20 bases between the two ends. Germline values: CDR1 SGHNT, CDR2 YYREEE (reference sequence). CDR3 protein: CASSPRAGGRITEAFF. In nucleotides, the CDR3 is TGTGCCAGCAGCCCACGGGCGGGGGGTAGAATCACTGAAGCTTTCTTT.

The chain employs TRBV7-2 and TRBJ2-7, with D tentatively TRBD2 (6 bases). CDR1 SGHTA and CDR2 FQGNSA come from the germline V gene. Trimming took off 4 bases at V and 4 bases at J, with 14 bases between the two ends. There are 14 residues in the CDR3. CDR3 DNA sequence: TGTGCCAGCAGCTCCCGAGGAGGGCCTTACGAGCAGTACTTC. This codes for CASSSRGGPYEQYF.

The chain carries TRBV6-2 or TRBV6-3 and TRBJ2-1; 10 nucleotides agree with TRBD2. After removal of 4 bases from V and 4 bases from J, the junction contained 7 bases not matched to a gene. Germline lookup yields CDR1 MNHEY and CDR2 SVGEGT. The CDR3 is 16 amino acids. The chain's CDR3 is CASSSSGSWAYNEQFF. In DNA form, the CDR3 reads TGTGCCAGCAGTTCTAGCGGGAGTTGGGCTTACAATGAGCAGTTCTTC.

The V call is TRBV11-1, the J call TRBJ2-3; D is unresolved. The CDR3 extends over 11 amino acids. V gave up 3 bases and J gave up 5 bases, with 3 bases separating them. Germline lookup yields CDR1 SGHAT and CDR2 FQDESV (reference sequence). The CDR3 loop reads CASSFKDTQYF. The CDR3, as DNA: TGTGCCAGCAGCTTTAAAGATACGCAGTATTTT. Using reference TRBV11-1 and TRBJ2-3 for the parts outside the CDR3, the full variable domain is EAEVAQSPRYKITEKSQAVAFWCDPISGHATLYWYRQILGQGPELLVQFQDESVVDDSQLPKDRFSAERLKGVDSTLKIQPAELGDSAMYLCASSFKDTQYFGPGTRLTVL.

This chain connects TRBV19 to TRBJ1-1; D perhaps matches TRBD1 (5 bases). The CDR3 extends over 18 amino acids. V was clipped by 7 bases and J by 0 bases, with 24 bases between them. Germline assignment: CDR1 LNHDA and CDR2 SQIVND (reference sequence). The CDR3 DNA follows: TGTGCCAGTATGATGCGGGGACTAGGGGCGAAGATGAACACTGAAGCTTTCTTT. As protein: CASMMRGLGAKMNTEAFF. Variable domain in full (rest from reference TRBV19 and TRBJ1-1): DGGITQSPKYLFRKEGQNVTLSCEQNLNHDAMYWYRQDPGQGLRLIYYSQIVNDFQKGDIAEGYSVSREKKESFPLTVTSAQKNPTAFYLCASMMRGLGAKMNTEAFFGQGTRLTVV.

V and J are TRBV28 and TRBJ2-2; D unclear. The V end was cut by 5 bases, the J end by 7 bases, with 17 bases between. The length of the CDR3 is 15 residues. The germline V gene has CDR1 MDHEN and CDR2 SYDVKM. CDR3 sequence (DNA): TGTGCCAGCAGTCGCCGGGTCACACGAAGCGGGGAGCTGTTTTTT. The encoded protein is CASSRRVTRSGELFF.

On this clone: The sample carries other DNA sequences with the same CDR3. J is TRBJ2-2 and V is TRBV7-8, with 8 bases identical to TRBD1. This CDR3 is 16 amino acids long. The V segment lost 5 bases and the J segment 5 bases; nucleotides outside the gene matches: 10. CDR1 and CDR2 (germline): SGHVS, FQNEAQ. DNA of the CDR3: TGTGCCAGCAGCCCTAAGGCAGGGGGCATAACCGGGGAGCTGTTTTTT. Translated: CASSPKAGGITGELFF.

The chain recombines TRBV12-3 or TRBV12-4 with TRBJ1-1, with a weak D call TRBD1 (5 bases). Trimming pared 7 bases from V and 5 bases from J, leaving 14 bases between. This CDR3 has 13 residues. In nucleotides, the CDR3 is TGTGCCAGCACCAATGGGGCATTGACTGAAGCTTTCTTT. This encodes CASTNGALTEAFF.

This chain joins TRBV6-5 and TRBJ2-5; the D gene is possibly TRBD2 (6 bases). CDR3 length: 13 residues. Germline loops: CDR1 MNHEY, CDR2 SVGAGI. V lost 5 bases, J lost 2 bases, and 9 bases lay in between. The CDR3 DNA reads TGTGCCAGCAGTCGGGACTCTCAAGAGACCCAGTACTTC. This codes for CASSRDSQETQYF.

V gene TRBV5-1 combines with J gene TRBJ2-2; D might be TRBD2 (6 bases). V was trimmed by 6 bases and J by 3 bases, leaving 9 bases between them. In germline, CDR1 is SGHRS, CDR2 YFSETQ. The CDR3 length is 13 residues. The CDR3 nucleotides read TGCGCCAGCAACCCGGGGGACACCGGGGAGCTGTTTTTT. Translating gives CASNPGDTGELFF.

The rearrangement uses TRBV2 and TRBJ1-1; 9 nucleotides agree with TRBD1. The V segment lost 10 bases and the J segment 4 bases; nucleotides outside the gene matches: 13. CDR1 is SNHLY, CDR2 FYNNEI, per germline. The CDR3 contains 15 residues. This CDR3 is CAISFGGQGGTEAFF. CDR3 DNA: TGTGCCATTTCGTTCGGGGGACAGGGCGGCACTGAAGCTTTCTTT.

J is TRBJ2-7 and V is TRBV19; TRBD2 might be the D (6 bases). The germline gives CDR1 LNHDA, CDR2 SQIVND (reference sequence). Between the trimmed V and J ends, which lost 6 bases and 3 bases, there was a span of 27 bases. The CDR3 length is 18 residues. CDR3 DNA sequence: TGTGCCAGTAGACCGGGCTCTTCGGCCCGCCGGGGGTACTACGAGCAGTACTTC. The encoded protein is CASRPGSSARRGYYEQYF.

This rearrangement joins TRBV9 to TRBJ2-1, with TRBD2 matching 7 bases. V was clipped by 0 bases and J by 0 bases; unmatched bases: 15. The CDR3 contains 20 residues. Germline V gene data show CDR1 as SGDLS and CDR2 as YYNGEE. CDR3 protein: CASSVGASGGIVSSYNEQFF. CDR3 bases: TGTGCCAGCAGCGTAGGGGCTAGCGGAGGAATTGTGAGCTCCTACAATGAGCAGTTCTTC.

This chain links TRBV15 with TRBJ1-1, with D possibly TRBD1 on 5 matching bases. The CDR3 length is 15 residues. V gave up 5 bases and J gave up 1 base, with 14 bases separating them. CDR1 is LNHNV and CDR2 is YYDKDF in the germline V gene (reference sequence). CDR3 in DNA: TGTGCCACCAGCTTGGGAAGAACAGGGAACACTGAAGCTTTCTTT. Protein sequence: CATSLGRTGNTEAFF.

This clone was picked up one time. The CDR3 DNA sequence: TGTGCCACCAGCAGAGGCGGGCTTTCCTACGAGCAGTACTTC. It encodes CATSRGGLSYEQYF. V and J are TRBV15 and TRBJ2-7; D is possibly TRBD2 (5 bases). There are 14 residues in the CDR3. V shed 1 base and J shed 1 base, with 8 bases lying between them. Germline-derived CDR1 and CDR2 are LNHNV and YYDKDF (reference sequence).

V gene TRBV11-2 combines with J gene TRBJ1-2; TRBD1 aligns across 11 bases. In germline, CDR1 is SGHAT, CDR2 FQNNGV. The CDR3 contains 15 residues. V trimming: 5 bases; J trimming: 3 bases; junction bases outside the gene matches: 5. Here the CDR3 reads CASSIGTGGDYGYTF. CDR3 DNA: TGTGCCAGCAGCATCGGGACAGGGGGTGACTATGGCTACACCTTC. Based on the CDR3 plus reference TRBV11-2 and TRBJ1-2, the full variable domain is EAGVAQSPRYKIIEKRQSVAFWCNPISGHATLYWYQQILGQGPKLLIQFQNNGVVDDSQLPKDRFSAERLKGVDSTLKIQPAKLEDSAVYLCASSIGTGGDYGYTFGSGTRLTVV.